Listed here is a single T cell receptor (beta chain). Its antigen remains unidentified. These data are taken from a study of Graves' ophthalmopathy and Graves' hyperthyroidism. Findings and caveats of the study: For predicting ophthalmopathy progression, the model had more than 60% sensitivity and 72.22% specificity.

Amplification of the TCR beta CDR3 regions used RNA transcripts (as template). First-round RT-PCR with HTBI primers preceded a second-round multiplex PCR. MiXCR was run by TCRdb on the multiplex PCR reads, yielding one entry per CDR3 protein. The sample records hundreds of thousands of distinct CDR3 sequences, over 20% being singletons. The germline CDR1 and CDR2 sequences are KGHDR and SFDVKD. The CDR3 is 13 residues long. V lost 9 bases, J lost 5 bases, and 15 bases lay in between. The J gene is TRBJ1-1, the V gene TRBV24-1; D not resolved. The sample was peripheral blood. The source of this sequence is a woman between 18 and 29 years old with stable Graves' hyperthyroidism. Some clones in this sample may be carry-over from other donors' samples. The CDR3 here is CATRGSPGTEAFF. The CDR3 coding sequence is TGTGCCACCCGTGGGTCCCCGGGGACTGAAGCTTTCTTT.